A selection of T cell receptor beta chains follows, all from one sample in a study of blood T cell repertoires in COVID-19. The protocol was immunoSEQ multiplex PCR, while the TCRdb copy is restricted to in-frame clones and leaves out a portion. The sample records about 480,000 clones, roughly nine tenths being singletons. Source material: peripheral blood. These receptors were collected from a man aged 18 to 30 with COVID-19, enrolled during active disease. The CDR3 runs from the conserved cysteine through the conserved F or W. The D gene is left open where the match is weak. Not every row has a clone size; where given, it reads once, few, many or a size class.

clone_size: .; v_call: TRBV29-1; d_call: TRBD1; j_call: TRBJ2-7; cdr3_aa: CSVEDREPYEQYF; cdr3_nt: TGCAGCGTTGAGGACAGGGAACCCTACGAGCAGTACTTC
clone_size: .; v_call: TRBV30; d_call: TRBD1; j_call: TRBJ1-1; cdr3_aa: CAGTGFGEAFF; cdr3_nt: TGTGCCGGGACAGGGTTTGGTGAAGCTTTCTTT
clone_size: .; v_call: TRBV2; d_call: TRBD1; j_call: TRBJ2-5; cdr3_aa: CASGGQIQETQYF; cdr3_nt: TGTGCCAGCGGGGGACAGATCCAAGAGACCCAGTACTTC
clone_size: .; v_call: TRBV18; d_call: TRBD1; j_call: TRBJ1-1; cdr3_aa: CASARSDRTYTEAFF; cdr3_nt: TGTGCCAGCGCGCGGTCGGACAGGACCTACACTGAAGCTTTCTTT
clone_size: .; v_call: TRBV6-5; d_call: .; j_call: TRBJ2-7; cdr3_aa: CASSPYPTGSYEQYF; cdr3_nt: TGTGCCAGCAGTCCCTACCCGACAGGATCCTACGAGCAGTACTTC
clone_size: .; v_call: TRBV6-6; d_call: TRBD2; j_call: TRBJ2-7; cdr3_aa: CASSLTSVLREQYF; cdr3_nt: TGTGCCAGCAGCCTGACTAGCGTCCTGAGGGAGCAGTACTTC
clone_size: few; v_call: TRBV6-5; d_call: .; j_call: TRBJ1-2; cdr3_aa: CASSSSQGDYGYTF; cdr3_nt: TGTGCCAGCAGTTCTTCACAGGGTGACTATGGCTACACCTTC
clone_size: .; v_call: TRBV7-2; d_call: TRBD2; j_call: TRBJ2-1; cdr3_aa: CASIPGLGWREQFF; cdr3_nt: TGTGCCAGCATCCCCGGACTAGGTTGGCGTGAGCAGTTCTTC
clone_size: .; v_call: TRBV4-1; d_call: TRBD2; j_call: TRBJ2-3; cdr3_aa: CASSQDLGGGQHTQYF; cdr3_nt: TGCGCCAGCAGCCAAGATCTCGGGGGGGGTCAACATACGCAGTATTTT
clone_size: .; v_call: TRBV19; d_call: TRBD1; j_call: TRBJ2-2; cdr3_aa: CASSIKTGNRELFF; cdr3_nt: TGTGCCAGTAGTATCAAGACAGGGAACAGGGAGCTGTTTTTT
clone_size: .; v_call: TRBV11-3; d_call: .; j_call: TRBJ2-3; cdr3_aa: CASSESGVTDTQYF; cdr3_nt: TGTGCCAGCAGCGAGAGTGGAGTAACAGATACGCAGTATTTT
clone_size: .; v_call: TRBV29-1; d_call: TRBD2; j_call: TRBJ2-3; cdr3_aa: CSVVNAGTSDPQYF; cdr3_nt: TGCAGCGTCGTGAATGCCGGGACTAGCGACCCGCAGTATTTT
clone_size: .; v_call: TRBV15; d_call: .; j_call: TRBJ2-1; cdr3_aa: CATSRGGDFYNEQFF; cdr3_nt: TGTGCCACCAGCAGAGGGGGGGACTTTTACAATGAGCAGTTCTTC
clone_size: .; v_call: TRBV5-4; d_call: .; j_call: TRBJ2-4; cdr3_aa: CASSLGGSTDIQYF; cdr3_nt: TGTGCCAGCAGCTTGGGAGGCAGCACGGACATTCAGTACTTC
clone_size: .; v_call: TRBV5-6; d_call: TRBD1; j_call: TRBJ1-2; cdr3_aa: CASSETPRDSLYGYTF; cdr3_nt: TGTGCCAGCAGTGAGACCCCCCGGGACAGCCTATATGGCTACACCTTC
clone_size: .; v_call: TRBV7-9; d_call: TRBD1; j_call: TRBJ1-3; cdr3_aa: CASSPRTGGFGNTIYF; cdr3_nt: TGTGCCAGCAGCCCGCGGACAGGGGGCTTTGGAAACACCATATATTTT
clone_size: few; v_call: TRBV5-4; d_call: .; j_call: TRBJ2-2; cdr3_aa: CASSSDPGSNTGELFF; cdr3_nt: TGTGCCAGCAGCTCCGACCCGGGGTCGAACACCGGGGAGCTGTTTTTT
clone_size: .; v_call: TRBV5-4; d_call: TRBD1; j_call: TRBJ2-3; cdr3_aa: CASSSGQGRTDTQYF; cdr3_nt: TGTGCCAGCAGCTCAGGACAGGGGAGGACAGATACGCAGTATTTT
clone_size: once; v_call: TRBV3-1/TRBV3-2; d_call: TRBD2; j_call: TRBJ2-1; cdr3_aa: CASSPAGRLYNEQFF; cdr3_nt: TGTGCCAGCAGCCCAGCGGGACGCCTGTACAATGAGCAGTTCTTC
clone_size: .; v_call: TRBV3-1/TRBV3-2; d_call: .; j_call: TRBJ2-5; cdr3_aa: CASSRGRGYQETQYF; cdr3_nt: TGTGCCAGCAGCCGGGGGAGGGGGTACCAAGAGACCCAGTACTTC
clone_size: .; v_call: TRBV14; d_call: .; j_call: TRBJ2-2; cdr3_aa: CASSLDRARNTGELFF; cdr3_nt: TGTGCCAGCAGCTTGGACAGAGCCCGTAACACCGGGGAGCTGTTTTTT
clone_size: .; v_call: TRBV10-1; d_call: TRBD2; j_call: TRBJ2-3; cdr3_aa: CASSESTRGGLNTQYF; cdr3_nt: TGCGCCAGCAGTGAGTCGACGCGGGGGGGCTTAAATACGCAGTATTTT
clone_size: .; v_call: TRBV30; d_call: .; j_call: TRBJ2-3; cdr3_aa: CAWSPSHAGDTQYF; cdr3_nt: TGTGCCTGGAGTCCCTCTCATGCGGGAGATACGCAGTATTTT
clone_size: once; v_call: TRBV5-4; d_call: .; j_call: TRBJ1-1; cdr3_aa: CASRYEGTTEAFF; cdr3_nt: TGTGCCAGCAGATACGAGGGAACGACTGAAGCTTTCTTT
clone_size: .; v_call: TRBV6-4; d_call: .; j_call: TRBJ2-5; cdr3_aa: CASSPFGGAETQYF; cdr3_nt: TGTGCCAGCAGCCCCTTTGGTGGGGCGGAGACCCAGTACTTC
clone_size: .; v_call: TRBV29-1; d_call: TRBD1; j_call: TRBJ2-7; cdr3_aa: CSVVGAWGTGSSSDEQYF; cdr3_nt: TGCAGCGTTGTGGGCGCCTGGGGGACAGGGTCTTCTTCCGACGAGCAGTACTTC
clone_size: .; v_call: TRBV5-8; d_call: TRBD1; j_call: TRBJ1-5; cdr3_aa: CASSHSPGGGGQPQHF; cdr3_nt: TGTGCCAGCAGCCATTCTCCAGGGGGCGGGGGTCAGCCCCAGCATTTT
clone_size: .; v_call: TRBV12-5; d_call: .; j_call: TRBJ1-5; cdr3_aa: CASGLYQGSQPQHF; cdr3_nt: TGTGCTAGTGGTTTGTATCAGGGGAGTCAGCCCCAGCATTTT
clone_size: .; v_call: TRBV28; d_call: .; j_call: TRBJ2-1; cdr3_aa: CASSRGTANEQFF; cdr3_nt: TGTGCCAGCAGTCGGGGGACCGCCAATGAGCAGTTCTTC
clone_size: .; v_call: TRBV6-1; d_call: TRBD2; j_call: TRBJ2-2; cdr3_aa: CASSETSGGAGELFF; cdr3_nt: TGTGCCAGCAGTGAAACTAGCGGGGGGGCCGGGGAGCTGTTTTTT